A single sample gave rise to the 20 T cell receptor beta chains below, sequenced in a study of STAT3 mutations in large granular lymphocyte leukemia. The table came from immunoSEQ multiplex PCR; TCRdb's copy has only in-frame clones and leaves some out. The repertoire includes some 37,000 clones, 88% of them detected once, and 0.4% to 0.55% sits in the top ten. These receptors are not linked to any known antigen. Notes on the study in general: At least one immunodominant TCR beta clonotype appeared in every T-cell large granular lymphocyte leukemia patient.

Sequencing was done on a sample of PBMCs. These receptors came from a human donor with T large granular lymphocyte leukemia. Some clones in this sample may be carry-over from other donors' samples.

The CDR3 DNA reads as TGTGCCAGCAGTTACTCAACGGAGTATGGCTACACCTTC. It codes for CASSYSTEYGYTF. The chain joins TRBV6-6 to TRBJ1-2; D gene uncertain. The V gene's germline CDR1 is MNHNY and CDR2 SVGAGI (reference sequence). The length of the CDR3 is 13 residues. V lost 0 bases and J lost 5, with 7 bases in between.

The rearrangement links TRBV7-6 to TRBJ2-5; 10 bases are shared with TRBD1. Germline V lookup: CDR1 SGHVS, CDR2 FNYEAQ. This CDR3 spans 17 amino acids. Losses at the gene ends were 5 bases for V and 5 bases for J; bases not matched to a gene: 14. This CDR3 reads CASSQFVRDRGVETQYF. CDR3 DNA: TGTGCCAGCAGCCAATTCGTGCGGGACAGGGGCGTTGAGACCCAGTACTTC.

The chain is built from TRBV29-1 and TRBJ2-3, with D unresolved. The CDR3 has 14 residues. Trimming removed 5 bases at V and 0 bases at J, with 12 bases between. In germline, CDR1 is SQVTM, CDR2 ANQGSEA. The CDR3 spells CSVKKTDSTDTQYF. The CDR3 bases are TGCAGCGTTAAAAAGACGGATAGCACAGATACGCAGTATTTT.

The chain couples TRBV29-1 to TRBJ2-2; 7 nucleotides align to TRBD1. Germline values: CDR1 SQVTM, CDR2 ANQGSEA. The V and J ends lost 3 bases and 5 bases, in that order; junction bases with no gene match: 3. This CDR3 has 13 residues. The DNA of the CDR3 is TGCAGCGTTGATCAACAGGGGACCGGGGAGCTGTTTTTT. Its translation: CSVDQQGTGELFF.

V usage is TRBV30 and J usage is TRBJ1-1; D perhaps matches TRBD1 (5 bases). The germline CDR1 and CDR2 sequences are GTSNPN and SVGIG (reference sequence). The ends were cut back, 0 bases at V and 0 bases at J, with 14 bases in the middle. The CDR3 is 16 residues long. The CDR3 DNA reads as TGTGCCTGGAGTGTACGGGGGGGGAAGGTGAACACTGAAGCTTTCTTT. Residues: CAWSVRGGKVNTEAFF.

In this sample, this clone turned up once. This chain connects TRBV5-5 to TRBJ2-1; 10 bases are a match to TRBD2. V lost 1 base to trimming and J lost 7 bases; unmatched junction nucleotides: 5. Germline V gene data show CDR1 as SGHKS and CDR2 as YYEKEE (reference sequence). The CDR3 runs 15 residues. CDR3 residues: CASSLKLAGKNEQFF. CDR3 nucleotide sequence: TGTGCCAGCAGCTTGAAACTAGCGGGGAAAAATGAGCAGTTCTTC.

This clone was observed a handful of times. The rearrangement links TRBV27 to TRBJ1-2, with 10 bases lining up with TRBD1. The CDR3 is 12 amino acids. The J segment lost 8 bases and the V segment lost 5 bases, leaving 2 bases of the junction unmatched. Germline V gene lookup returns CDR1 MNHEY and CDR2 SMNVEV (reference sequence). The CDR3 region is CASSDRGLGYTF. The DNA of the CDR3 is TGTGCCAGCAGTGACAGGGGGCTAGGCTACACCTTC.

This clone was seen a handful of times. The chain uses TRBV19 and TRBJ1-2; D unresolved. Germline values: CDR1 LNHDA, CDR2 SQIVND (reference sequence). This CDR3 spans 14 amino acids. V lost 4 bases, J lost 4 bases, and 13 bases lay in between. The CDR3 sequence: CASSKLIVSYGYTF. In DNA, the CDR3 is TGTGCCAGTAGTAAACTTATTGTTTCCTATGGCTACACCTTC.

For the CDR3, the DNA is TGTGCCAGCAGCTTAACTAGCGGGGAGAATGAGCAGTTCTTC. This sequence encodes CASSLTSGENEQFF. The genes are TRBV7-9 and TRBJ2-1; TRBD2 aligns across 10 bases. This CDR3 contains 14 residues. Germline V lookup: CDR1 SEHNR, CDR2 FQNEAQ (reference sequence). V lost 2 bases, J lost 7 bases, and 2 bases stayed unmatched.

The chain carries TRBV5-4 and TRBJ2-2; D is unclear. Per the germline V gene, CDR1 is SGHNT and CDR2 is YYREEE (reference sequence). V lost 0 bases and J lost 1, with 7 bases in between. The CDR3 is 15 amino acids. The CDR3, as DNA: TGTGCCAGCAGCTTGGGGGCAGGGAACACCGGGGAGCTGTTTTTT. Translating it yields CASSLGAGNTGELFF.

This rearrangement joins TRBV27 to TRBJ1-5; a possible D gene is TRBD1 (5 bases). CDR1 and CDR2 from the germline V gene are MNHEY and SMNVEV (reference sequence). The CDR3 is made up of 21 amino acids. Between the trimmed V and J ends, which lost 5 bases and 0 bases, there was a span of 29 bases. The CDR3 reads CASSPSPLRQPLGYSNQPQHF. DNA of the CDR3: TGTGCCAGCAGTCCCTCCCCCTTACGACAGCCCCTGGGGTATAGCAATCAGCCCCAGCATTTT.

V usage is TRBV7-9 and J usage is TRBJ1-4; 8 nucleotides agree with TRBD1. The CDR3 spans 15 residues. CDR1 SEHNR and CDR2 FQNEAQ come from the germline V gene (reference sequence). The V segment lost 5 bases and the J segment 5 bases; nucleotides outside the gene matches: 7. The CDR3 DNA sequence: TGTGCCAGCAGCCCTCGACAGGGGCAGAATGAAAAACTGTTTTTT. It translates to CASSPRQGQNEKLFF.

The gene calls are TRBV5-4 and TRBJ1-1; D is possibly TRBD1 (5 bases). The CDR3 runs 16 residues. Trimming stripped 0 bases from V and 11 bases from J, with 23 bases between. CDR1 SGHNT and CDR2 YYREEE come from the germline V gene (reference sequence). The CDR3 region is CASSLGLGRGYLEAFF. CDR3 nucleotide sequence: TGTGCCAGCAGCTTGGGCCTGGGAAGGGGCTACCTTGAGGCTTTCTTT.

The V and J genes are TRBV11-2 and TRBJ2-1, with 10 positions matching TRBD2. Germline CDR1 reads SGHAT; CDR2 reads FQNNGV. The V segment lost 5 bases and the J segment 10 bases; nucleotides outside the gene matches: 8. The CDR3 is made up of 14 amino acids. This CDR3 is CASSLGASGGEQFF. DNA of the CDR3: TGTGCCAGCAGCCTCGGGGCTAGCGGGGGAGAGCAGTTCTTC.

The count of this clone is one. DNA of the CDR3: TGTGCCAGCAGTGGATATGAAAACGGCTACACCTTC. It specifies CASSGYENGYTF. The chain couples TRBV6-6 to TRBJ1-2; D gene ambiguous. The CDR3 is 12 amino acids. Germline V gene sequence: CDR1 MNHNY, CDR2 SVGAGI (reference sequence). V was trimmed by 5 bases and J by 8 bases, leaving 12 bases between them.

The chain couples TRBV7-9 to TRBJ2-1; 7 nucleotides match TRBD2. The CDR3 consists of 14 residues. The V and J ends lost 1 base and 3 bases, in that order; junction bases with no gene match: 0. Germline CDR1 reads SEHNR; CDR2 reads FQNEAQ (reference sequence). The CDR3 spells CASSLGTSYNEQFF. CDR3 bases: TGTGCCAGCAGCTTAGGGACTAGCTACAATGAGCAGTTCTTC.

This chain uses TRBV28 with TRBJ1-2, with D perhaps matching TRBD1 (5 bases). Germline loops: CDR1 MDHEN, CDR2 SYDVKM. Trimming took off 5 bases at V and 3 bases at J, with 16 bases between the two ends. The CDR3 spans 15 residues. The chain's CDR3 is CASSHGGDRDYGYTF. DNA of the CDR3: TGTGCCAGCAGTCACGGGGGGGATAGGGACTATGGCTACACCTTC.

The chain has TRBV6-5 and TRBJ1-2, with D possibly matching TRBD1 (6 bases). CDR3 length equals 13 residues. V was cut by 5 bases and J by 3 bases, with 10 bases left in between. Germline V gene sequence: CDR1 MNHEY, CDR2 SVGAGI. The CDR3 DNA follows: TGTGCCAGCAGTAAGCCAGGGGACTATGGCTACACCTTC. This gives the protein CASSKPGDYGYTF.

Written as DNA, the CDR3 is TGTGCCGGAACAGGGGGCACTAATGAAAAACTGTTTTTT. Its protein product is CAGTGGTNEKLFF. The V gene is TRBV18, the J gene TRBJ1-4; 9 positions match TRBD1. Trimming cost V 11 bases and J 2 bases; bases outside gene matches: 3. The CDR3 runs to 13 residues. Germline values: CDR1 KGHSH, CDR2 LQKENI.

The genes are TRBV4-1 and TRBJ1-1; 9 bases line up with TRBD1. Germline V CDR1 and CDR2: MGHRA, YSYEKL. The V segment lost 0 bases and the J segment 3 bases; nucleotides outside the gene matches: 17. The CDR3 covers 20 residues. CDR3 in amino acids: CASSQDSSPGQGSPHTEAFF. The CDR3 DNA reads TGCGCCAGCAGCCAAGACAGTAGCCCCGGACAGGGGAGTCCCCACACTGAAGCTTTCTTT.